This T cell receptor (beta chain) was found in a study of T cells expressing NK-cell markers. The study, taken as a whole, reports: The share of CD8+ T cells held by dominant NKG2C+ clonotypes was about 1.0-7.5% in roughly 6 donors. The CD3+CD56-NKG2C+ fraction was also led by these clonotypes in a few donors.

Germline CDR1 reads SQVTM; CDR2 reads ANQGSEA. This CDR3 has 17 amino acids. TCRdb re-called the 5' RACE reads and gives one entry per CDR3 protein, without DNA. This table lists around 280,000 distinct CDR3 sequences. As concerns this clonotype: Its antigen is not known.

This chain joins TRBV29-1 and TRBJ2-7; TCRdb picks TRBD2, but there is no DNA to check that call. The sequencing input was blood T cells: a sorted CD56 or NKG2C T cell subset, CD4+ or CD8+ T cells, or bulk PBMC T cells (not recorded which). The TCR was taken from a man between 18 and 35 years old in good health. CDR3 sequence: CSATAFPTSGSPYEQYF.